This TCR beta chain was observed in a study of shared clonotypes between healthy human individuals. Study outcomes and limitations: Donor scarcity curtailed the genetic and exposure-history diversity represented herein. Blood was the only sampled material, and tissue repertoires likely differ.

CD8 cells regarded as naive lacked CD45RO, were positively chosen for CCR7, and omitted terminally differentiated effector memory CD45RA+ cells. At a deep level, the assay was run. Sequencing used immunoSEQ multiplex PCR; TCRdb keeps in-frame clones, though not all of them. The data contain around 2,000,000 clones, about 92% of them seen just once; the ten biggest clones take up 1.7%. A word on this clone: Its antigen is not known.

V lost 0 bases to trimming and J lost 6 bases, with 14 bases between them. The germline gives CDR1 SEHNR, CDR2 FQNEAQ (reference sequence). The CDR3 has 16 amino acids. The V call is TRBV7-9, the J call TRBJ1-4; maybe TRBD1 (5 bases). This sequence was found in a man aged 18 to 29 in good health. Some clones in this sample may be carry-over from other donors' samples. The sequenced sample was naive CD8+ T cells from PBMCs. The CDR3 DNA sequence: TGTGCCAGCAGCTTAGCTTACAAAGTGGGGGATGAAAAACTGTTTTTT. Protein product: CASSLAYKVGDEKLFF.